This T cell receptor (beta chain) was recorded in a study of technical replicates of blood from four donors. Produced via immunoSEQ multiplex PCR; TCRdb's table is partial and in-frame only. The sample lists more than 65,000 clones, about 97% occurring once. The CDR3 is 14 residues long. The V end lost 2 bases, the J end lost 11 bases, and 21 bases lay between the germline ends. The V gene's germline CDR1 is GTSNPN and CDR2 SVGIG (reference sequence). V usage is TRBV30 and J usage is TRBJ1-1; no firm D call. Sequenced: T cells isolated from PBMCs. This clonotype originated in a human donor in good health. CDR3 residues: CAWSPSSPSTGAFF. CDR3 nucleotide sequence: TGTGCCTGGAGTCCCTCGTCACCGTCGACCGGGGCTTTCTTT.